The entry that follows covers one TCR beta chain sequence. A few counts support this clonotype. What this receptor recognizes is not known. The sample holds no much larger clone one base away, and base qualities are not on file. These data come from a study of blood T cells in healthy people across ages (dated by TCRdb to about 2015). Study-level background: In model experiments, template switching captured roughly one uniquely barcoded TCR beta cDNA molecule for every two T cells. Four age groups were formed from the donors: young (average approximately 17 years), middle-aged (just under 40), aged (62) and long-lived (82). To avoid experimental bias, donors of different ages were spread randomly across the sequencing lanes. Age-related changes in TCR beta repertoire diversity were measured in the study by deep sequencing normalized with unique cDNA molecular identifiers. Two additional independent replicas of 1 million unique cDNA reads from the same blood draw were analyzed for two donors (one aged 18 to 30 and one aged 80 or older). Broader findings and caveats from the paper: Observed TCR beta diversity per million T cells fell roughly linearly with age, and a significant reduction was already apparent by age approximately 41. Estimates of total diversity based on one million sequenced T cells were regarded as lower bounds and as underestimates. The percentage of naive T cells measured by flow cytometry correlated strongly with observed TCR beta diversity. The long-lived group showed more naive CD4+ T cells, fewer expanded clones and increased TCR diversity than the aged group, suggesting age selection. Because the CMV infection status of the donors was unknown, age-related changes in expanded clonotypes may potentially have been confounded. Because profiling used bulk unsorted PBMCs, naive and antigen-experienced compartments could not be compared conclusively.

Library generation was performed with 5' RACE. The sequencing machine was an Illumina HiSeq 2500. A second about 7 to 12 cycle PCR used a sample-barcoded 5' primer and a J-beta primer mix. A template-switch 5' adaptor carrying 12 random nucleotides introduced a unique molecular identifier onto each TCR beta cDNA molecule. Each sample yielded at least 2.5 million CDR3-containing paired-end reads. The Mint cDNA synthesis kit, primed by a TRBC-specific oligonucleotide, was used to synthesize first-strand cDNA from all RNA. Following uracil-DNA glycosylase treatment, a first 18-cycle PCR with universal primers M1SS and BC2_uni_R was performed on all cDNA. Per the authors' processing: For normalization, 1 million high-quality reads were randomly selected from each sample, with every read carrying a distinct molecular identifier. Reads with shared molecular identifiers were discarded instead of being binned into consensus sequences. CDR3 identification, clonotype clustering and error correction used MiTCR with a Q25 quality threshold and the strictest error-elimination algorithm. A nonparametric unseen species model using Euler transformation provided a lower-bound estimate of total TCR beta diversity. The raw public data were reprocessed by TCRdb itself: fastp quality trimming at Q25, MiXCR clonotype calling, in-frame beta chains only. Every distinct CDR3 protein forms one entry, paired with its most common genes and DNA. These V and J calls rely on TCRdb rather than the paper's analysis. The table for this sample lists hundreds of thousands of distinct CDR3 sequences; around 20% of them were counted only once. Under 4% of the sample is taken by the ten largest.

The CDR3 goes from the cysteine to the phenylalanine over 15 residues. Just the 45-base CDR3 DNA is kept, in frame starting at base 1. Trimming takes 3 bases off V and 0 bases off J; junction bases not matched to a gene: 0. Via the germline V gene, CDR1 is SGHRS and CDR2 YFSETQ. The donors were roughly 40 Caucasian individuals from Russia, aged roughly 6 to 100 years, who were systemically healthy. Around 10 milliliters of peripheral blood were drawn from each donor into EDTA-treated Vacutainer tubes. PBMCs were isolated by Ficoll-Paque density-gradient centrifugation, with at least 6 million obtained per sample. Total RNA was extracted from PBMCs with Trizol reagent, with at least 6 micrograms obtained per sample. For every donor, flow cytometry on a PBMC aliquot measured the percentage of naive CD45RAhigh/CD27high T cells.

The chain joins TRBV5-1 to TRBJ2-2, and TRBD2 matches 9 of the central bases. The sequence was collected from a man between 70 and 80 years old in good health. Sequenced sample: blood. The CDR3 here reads CASSSSGANTGELFF. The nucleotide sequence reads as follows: TGCGCCAGCAGCTCTAGCGGGGCGAACACCGGGGAGCTGTTTTTT.